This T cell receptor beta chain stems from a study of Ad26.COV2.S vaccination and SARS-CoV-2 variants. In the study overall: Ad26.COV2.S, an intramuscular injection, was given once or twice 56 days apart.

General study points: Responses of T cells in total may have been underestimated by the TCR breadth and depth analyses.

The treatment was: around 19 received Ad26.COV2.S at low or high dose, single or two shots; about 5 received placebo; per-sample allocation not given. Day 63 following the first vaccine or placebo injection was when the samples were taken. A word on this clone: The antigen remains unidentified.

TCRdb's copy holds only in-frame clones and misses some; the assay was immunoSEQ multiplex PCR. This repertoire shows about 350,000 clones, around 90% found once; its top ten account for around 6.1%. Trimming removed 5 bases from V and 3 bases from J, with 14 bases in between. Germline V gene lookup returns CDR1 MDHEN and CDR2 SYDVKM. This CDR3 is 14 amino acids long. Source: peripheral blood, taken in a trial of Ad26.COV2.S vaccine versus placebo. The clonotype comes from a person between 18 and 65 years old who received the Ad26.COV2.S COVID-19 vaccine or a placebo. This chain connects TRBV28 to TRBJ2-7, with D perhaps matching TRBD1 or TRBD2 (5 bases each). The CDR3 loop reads CASSVAGANYEQYF. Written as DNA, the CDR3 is TGTGCCAGCAGTGTAGCCGGGGCCAACTACGAGCAGTACTTC.